Presented here are 6 T cell receptor beta chains from one specimen sequenced in a study of T cell repertoires in cytomegalovirus infection. One entry per CDR3 protein results from TCRdb running MiXCR on the reads. Among some 700,000 distinct CDR3 sequences listed, around a third were seen once. Their antigens are not known. The sequences come from cultured PBMCs, collected from culture after CMV antigen stimulation. These receptors originate from a human donor in good health (CMV status not recorded). Some clones in this sample may be carry-over from other donors' samples.

The J gene is TRBJ2-3, the V gene TRBV6-6; 7 positions agree with TRBD1. The germline gives CDR1 MNHNY, CDR2 SVGAGI (reference sequence). This CDR3 has 16 amino acids. Unmatched junction bases numbered 6, after V lost 0 bases and J lost 3 bases. As DNA, the CDR3 is TGTGCCAGCAGTTACTCGCCGACAGGGAGTACAGATACGCAGTATTTT. Its translation: CASSYSPTGSTDTQYF.

The chain couples TRBV20-1 to TRBJ2-5; D ambiguous. Germline V gene data show CDR1 as DFQATT and CDR2 as SNEGSKA (reference sequence). Trimming stripped 3 bases from V and 5 bases from J, with 13 bases between. The CDR3 is 13 amino acids. This chain's CDR3 is CSASAFVGETQYF. In DNA, the CDR3 is TGCAGTGCTAGTGCGTTTGTGGGGGAGACCCAGTACTTC.

This clonotype was counted many times. CDR3 sequence (DNA): TGTGCCAGCACTGACAACTATGGCTACACCTTC. Its translation: CASTDNYGYTF. The V call is TRBV2, the J call TRBJ1-2; the D is unclear. The CDR3 has 11 residues. The germline gives CDR1 SNHLY, CDR2 FYNNEI. Trimming took 7 bases from V and 2 from J, leaving 5 bases between them.

This chain links TRBV6-1 with TRBJ2-3; D gene unclear. Germline lookup yields CDR1 MNHNS and CDR2 SASEGT. The CDR3 has 13 amino acids. The V end lost 5 bases, the J end lost 2 bases, and 8 bases lay between the germline ends. The chain's CDR3 is CASSTVLTDTQYF. For the CDR3, the DNA is TGTGCCAGCAGTACGGTCCTCACAGATACGCAGTATTTT.

This clonotype was found many times. The chain combines TRBV7-9 with TRBJ1-1; D gene uncertain. Germline V gives CDR1 SEHNR, CDR2 FQNEAQ (reference sequence). V was cut by 3 bases and J by 1 base, with 12 bases left in between. CDR3 length: 15 residues. The CDR3 reads CASSLGASGNTEAFF. CDR3 sequence (DNA): TGTGCCAGCAGCTTGGGCGCATCAGGGAACACTGAAGCTTTCTTT.

This clonotype showed up just a few times. The J gene is TRBJ2-7, the V gene TRBV2; perhaps TRBD1 as D (5 bases). The CDR3 runs 14 residues. V lost 6 bases, J lost 1 base, and 13 bases lay in between. Germline V gene sequence: CDR1 SNHLY, CDR2 FYNNEI. Written as DNA, the CDR3 is TGTGCCAGCAGCGTAGACAGTCTGTCCTACGAGCAGTACTTC. Translating gives CASSVDSLSYEQYF. Full variable domain (remainder filled in from reference TRBV2 and TRBJ2-7): EPEVTQTPSHQVTQMGQEVILRCVPISNHLYFYWYRQILGQKVEFLVSFYNNEISEKSEIFDDQFSVERPDGSNFTLKIRSTKLEDSAMYFCASSVDSLSYEQYFGPGTRLTVT.